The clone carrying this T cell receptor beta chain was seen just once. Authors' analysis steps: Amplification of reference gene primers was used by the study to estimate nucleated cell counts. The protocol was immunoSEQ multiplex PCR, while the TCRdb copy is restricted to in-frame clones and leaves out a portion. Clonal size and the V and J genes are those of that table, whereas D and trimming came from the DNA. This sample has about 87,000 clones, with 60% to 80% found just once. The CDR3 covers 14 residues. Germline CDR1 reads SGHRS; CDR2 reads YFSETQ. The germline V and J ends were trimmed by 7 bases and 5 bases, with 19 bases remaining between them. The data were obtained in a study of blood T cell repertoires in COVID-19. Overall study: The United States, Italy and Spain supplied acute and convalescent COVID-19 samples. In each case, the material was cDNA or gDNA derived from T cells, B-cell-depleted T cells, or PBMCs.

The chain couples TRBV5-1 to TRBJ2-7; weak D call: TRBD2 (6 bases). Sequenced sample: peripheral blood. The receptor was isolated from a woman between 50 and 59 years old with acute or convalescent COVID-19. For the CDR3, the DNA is TGCGCCAGCTCACGACTAGACGGCGCCCACGAGCAGTACTTC. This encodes CASSRLDGAHEQYF.